The entry below gives a single TCR beta chain sequence along with its context. What it binds is not known. This entry is derived from a study of identical twins. A universal primer site was incorporated via template switching, and the cDNA contained unique molecular identifiers. Using its own MiXCR run on the 5' RACE reads, TCRdb lists one record per CDR3 protein. This repertoire shows around 1.7 million distinct CDR3 sequences, under 35% found once; its top ten account for more than 0.25%. Broader study findings: Monozygotic twin pairs showed more out-of-frame TCR alpha sharing than models estimated. Insertions were reduced in abundant cord blood beta clonotypes but not in memory repertoires.

The CDR3 totals 15 residues. The germline gives CDR1 ENHRY, CDR2 SYGVKD. With V trimmed by 10 bases and J by 5 bases, 15 bases remained unmatched. The rearrangement uses TRBV10-3 and TRBJ1-1, with 8 bases matching TRBD1. Sequenced sample: cord blood. This receptor was obtained from a newborn girl in good health. CDR3 nucleotides: TGTGCCACCGGGTCCTTTGACAGGGGTGCGACTGAAGCTTTCTTT. The encoded protein is CATGSFDRGATEAFF.